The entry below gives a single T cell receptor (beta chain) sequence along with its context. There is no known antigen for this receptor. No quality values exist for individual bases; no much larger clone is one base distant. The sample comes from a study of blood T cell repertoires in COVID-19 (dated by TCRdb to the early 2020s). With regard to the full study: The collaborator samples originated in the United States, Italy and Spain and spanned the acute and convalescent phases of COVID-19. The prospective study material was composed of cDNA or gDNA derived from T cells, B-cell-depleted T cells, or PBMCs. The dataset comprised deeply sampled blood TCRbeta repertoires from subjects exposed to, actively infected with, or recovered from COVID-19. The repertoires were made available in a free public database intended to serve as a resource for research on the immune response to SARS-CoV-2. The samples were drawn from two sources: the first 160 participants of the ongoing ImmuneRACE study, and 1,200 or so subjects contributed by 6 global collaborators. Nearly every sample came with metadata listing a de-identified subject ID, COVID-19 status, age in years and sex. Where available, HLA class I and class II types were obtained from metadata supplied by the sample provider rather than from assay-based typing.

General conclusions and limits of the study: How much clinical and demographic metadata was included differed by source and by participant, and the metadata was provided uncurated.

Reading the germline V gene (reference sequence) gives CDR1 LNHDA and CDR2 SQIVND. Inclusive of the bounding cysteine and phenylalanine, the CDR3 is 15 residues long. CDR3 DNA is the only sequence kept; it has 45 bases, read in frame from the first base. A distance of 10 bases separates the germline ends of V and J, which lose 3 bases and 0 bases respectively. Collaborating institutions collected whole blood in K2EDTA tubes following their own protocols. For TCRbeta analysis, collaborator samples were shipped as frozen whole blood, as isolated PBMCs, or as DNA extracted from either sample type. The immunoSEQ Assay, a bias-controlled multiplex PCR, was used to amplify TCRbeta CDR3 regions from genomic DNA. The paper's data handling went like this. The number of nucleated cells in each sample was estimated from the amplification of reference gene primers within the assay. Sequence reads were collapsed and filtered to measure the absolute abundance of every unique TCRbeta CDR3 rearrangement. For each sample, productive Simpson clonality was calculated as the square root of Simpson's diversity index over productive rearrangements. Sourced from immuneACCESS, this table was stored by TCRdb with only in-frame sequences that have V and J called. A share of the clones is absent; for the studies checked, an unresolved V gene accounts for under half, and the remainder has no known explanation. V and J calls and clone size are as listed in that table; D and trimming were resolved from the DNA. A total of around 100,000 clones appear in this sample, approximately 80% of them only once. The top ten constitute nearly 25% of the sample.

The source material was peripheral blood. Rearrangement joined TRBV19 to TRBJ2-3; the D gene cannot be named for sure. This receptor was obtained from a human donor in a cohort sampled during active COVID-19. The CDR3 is CASSIGQSSTDTQYF. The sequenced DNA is TGTGCCAGTAGTATTGGGCAGTCTAGCACAGATACGCAGTATTTT.